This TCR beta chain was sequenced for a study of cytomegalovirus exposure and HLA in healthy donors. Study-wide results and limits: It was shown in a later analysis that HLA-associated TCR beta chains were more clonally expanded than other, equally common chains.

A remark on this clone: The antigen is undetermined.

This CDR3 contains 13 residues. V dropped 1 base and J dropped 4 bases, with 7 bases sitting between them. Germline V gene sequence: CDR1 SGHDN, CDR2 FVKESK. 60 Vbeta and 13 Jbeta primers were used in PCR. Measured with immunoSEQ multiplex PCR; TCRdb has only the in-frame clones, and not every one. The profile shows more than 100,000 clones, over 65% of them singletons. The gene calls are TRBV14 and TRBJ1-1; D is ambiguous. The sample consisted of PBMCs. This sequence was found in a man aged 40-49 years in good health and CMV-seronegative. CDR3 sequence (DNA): TGTGCCAGCAGCCAAGTGCCTAGCACTGAAGCTTTCTTT. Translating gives CASSQVPSTEAFF.